This T cell receptor beta chain derives from a study of T cells in Graves' hyperthyroidism and ophthalmopathy. Across the study: Peripheral blood was taken when the disease was first diagnosed, before any treatment began. Overall study results and limits: In simple terms, a model built on 13 V-J features told ophthalmopathy apart from stable hyperthyroidism.

A note on this clonotype: As yet, its antigen is unknown. Germline and junction disagree at one end, which may indicate a read error.

Germline assignment: CDR1 KGHSH and CDR2 LQKENI. CDR3 length equals 16 residues. TCR beta CDR3 regions were amplified from RNA transcripts. First-round RT-PCR of the TCR CDR3 relied on the HTBI primer set. One entry per CDR3 protein, called by TCRdb with MiXCR from the multiplex PCR reads. Of hundreds of thousands of distinct CDR3 sequences listed, about 15% are singletons. This receptor was identified in a young woman with Graves' hyperthyroidism that later progressed to Graves' ophthalmopathy. The chain combines TRBV18 with TRBJ1-1; D possibly corresponds to TRBD1 (5 bases). Sequenced: blood. The DNA for the CDR3 is TGTGCCAGCTCACCAAGGGGATCGGGGCTGAACACTGAAACTTTCTTT. Translation: CASSPRGSGLNTETFF.